One and the same sample provided the 30 T cell receptor beta chains below, sequenced in a study of T cells in Graves' hyperthyroidism and ophthalmopathy. TCR beta CDR3 regions were amplified from RNA. The HTBI set primed first-round TCR CDR3 RT-PCR. TCRdb analysed the multiplex PCR reads with MiXCR anew, one entry per CDR3 protein. The table shows some 510,000 distinct CDR3 sequences, with about a fifth occurring only once. The sample consisted of blood. These receptors came from a man younger than 35 with Graves' hyperthyroidism.

This chain joins TRBV19 and TRBJ1-2; 11 nucleotides agree with TRBD1. V gave up 8 bases and J gave up 7 bases; unmatched junction bases: 15. Germline CDR1 LNHDA, CDR2 SQIVND (reference sequence). This CDR3 spans 16 amino acids. The CDR3 spells CASALDRGPLTGGYTF. CDR3 in DNA: TGTGCCAGTGCCTTGGACAGGGGGCCGCTAACCGGTGGCTACACCTTC. The variable domain in full, with the rest retrieved from reference TRBV19 and TRBJ1-2, is DGGITQSPKYLFRKEGQNVTLSCEQNLNHDAMYWYRQDPGQGLRLIYYSQIVNDFQKGDIAEGYSVSREKKESFPLTVTSAQKNPTAFYLCASALDRGPLTGGYTFGSGTRLTVV.

The table lists this clonotype with many counts. The CDR3 bases are TGCGCCAGCAGCTGGCCGGGTGGGAACACTGAAGCTTTCTTT. Translation gives CASSWPGGNTEAFF. The chain has TRBV5-1 and TRBJ1-1; no clear D gene. This CDR3 has 14 amino acids. In germline, CDR1 is SGHRS, CDR2 YFSETQ. Between the trimmed V and J ends, which lost 3 bases and 1 base, there was a span of 10 bases.

The chain employs TRBV29-1 and TRBJ1-2; 7 bases align to TRBD1. CDR3 length: 13 amino acids. V lost 2 bases to trimming and J lost 3 bases; unmatched junction nucleotides: 3. Germline CDR1 and CDR2: SQVTM and ANQGSEA. CDR3 nucleotide sequence: TGCAGCGTTGAAAGGACAGGACACTATGGCTACACCTTC. This codes for CSVERTGHYGYTF.

V gene TRBV29-1 combines with J gene TRBJ2-3, with D possibly TRBD2 on 6 matching bases. The CDR3 extends over 16 amino acids. The germline V gene has CDR1 SQVTM and CDR2 ANQGSEA. Trimming took off 4 bases at V and 4 bases at J, with 21 bases between the two ends. The CDR3 DNA follows: TGCAGCGTTGCCCTCACGGAGGGCGGCCCGGCAGATACGCAGTATTTT. Translating it yields CSVALTEGGPADTQYF.

As to this clonotype: Its ends do not fully match the called genes, so a read error is possible. The rearrangement links TRBV5-1 to TRBJ1-2; D may be TRBD1 (5 bases). This CDR3 is built from 14 residues. The germline V gene encodes CDR1 SGHRS and CDR2 YFSETQ. In nucleotides, the CDR3 is TGCGCCAGCAGCAGCAGGGTATATAACTATGGTTACACCTTC. Translation gives CASSSRVYNYGYTF.

This clonotype was detected many times. This chain connects TRBV19 to TRBJ1-5; 9 bases map to TRBD1. Trimming took 5 bases from V and 2 from J; bases not matched to a gene: 19. The CDR3 length is 20 residues. Per the germline V gene, CDR1 is LNHDA and CDR2 is SQIVND (reference sequence). CDR3 protein: CASSLRSGTGRFGGNQPQHF. CDR3 coding DNA: TGTGCCAGTAGTTTAAGGTCCGGGACAGGGAGATTTGGTGGCAATCAGCCCCAGCATTTT.

This clonotype was counted many times. The rearrangement links TRBV20-1 to TRBJ1-2; perhaps TRBD1 as D (6 bases). Germline assignment: CDR1 DFQATT and CDR2 SNEGSKA (reference sequence). CDR3 length equals 14 residues. Trimming pared 3 bases from V and 4 bases from J, leaving 15 bases between. DNA of the CDR3: TGCAGTGCTAGTCATGGGGGGCGCGGCTATGGCTACACCTTC. Its translation: CSASHGGRGYGYTF.

The chain carries TRBV6-1 and TRBJ1-2; 9 bases map to TRBD1. The CDR3 contains 14 residues. Unmatched junction bases numbered 5, after V lost 5 bases and J lost 4 bases. Germline lookup yields CDR1 MNHNS and CDR2 SASEGT. The CDR3 DNA reads as TGTGCCAGCAGTCCTACAGGGGGCAGCTATGGCTACACCTTC. Amino acids: CASSPTGGSYGYTF.

This clonotype occurred many times. This sequence joins TRBV19 and TRBJ1-1; D might be TRBD1 (5 bases). The CDR3 loop spans 14 amino acids. Between the trimmed V and J ends, which lost 3 bases and 0 bases, there was a span of 8 bases. Germline CDR1 and CDR2: LNHDA and SQIVND (reference sequence). CDR3 DNA sequence: TGTGCCAGTAGTATGGAGGGACTGAACACTGAAGCTTTCTTT. Encoded protein: CASSMEGLNTEAFF.

This clonotype was observed a handful of times. The V call is TRBV28, the J call TRBJ1-6; D is ambiguous. The CDR3 length is 13 residues. Germline V gives CDR1 MDHEN, CDR2 SYDVKM. Trimming cost V 3 bases and J 8 bases, with 8 bases left between them. CDR3 in amino acids: CASSFQIHSPLHF. CDR3 in DNA: TGTGCCAGCAGTTTTCAGATCCATTCACCCCTCCACTTT.

This clonotype was counted ten times or more. The chain is built from TRBV14 and TRBJ2-7; tentative D call: TRBD2 (6 bases). Germline CDR1 SGHDN, CDR2 FVKESK. The CDR3 has 14 amino acids. With 6 bases removed from V and 4 bases from J, the gap between germline ends came to 16 bases. CDR3: CASSPESGGYEQYF. CDR3 coding DNA: TGTGCCAGCAGTCCGGAATCCGGGGGTTACGAGCAGTACTTC. The complete variable domain, with remaining parts taken from reference TRBV14 and TRBJ2-7, reads EAGVTQFPSHSVIEKGQTVTLRCDPISGHDNLYWYRRVMGKEIKFLLHFVKESKQDESGMPNNRFLAERTGGTYSTLKVQPAELEDSGVYFCASSPESGGYEQYFGPGTRLTVT.

This clonotype was found once. The chain carries TRBV28 and TRBJ1-2; no clear D. The CDR3 consists of 14 residues. The V gene's germline CDR1 is MDHEN and CDR2 SYDVKM. V lost 1 base and J 6 bases, leaving 12 bases between the germline ends. The CDR3 sequence: CASSLYGRLNGYTF. DNA of the CDR3: TGTGCCAGCAGTTTATATGGACGCCTTAATGGCTACACCTTC.

In its sample, this clonotype was seen many times. The V call is TRBV7-2, the J call TRBJ1-1, with 8 bases that match TRBD1. The CDR3 is 16 amino acids. The trim removed 5 bases at V and 1 base at J, leaving 9 bases unmatched. Germline V gene sequence: CDR1 SGHTA, CDR2 FQGNSA. CDR3 loop: CASSLRPGTGNTEAFF. CDR3 coding DNA: TGTGCCAGCAGCCTACGCCCGGGGACAGGGAACACTGAAGCTTTCTTT.

This clonotype was picked up many times. CDR3 loop: CASRGRAGANVLTF. The CDR3 DNA reads as TGTGCCAGCAGGGGCAGGGCCGGGGCCAACGTCCTGACTTTC. The chain couples TRBV28 to TRBJ2-6, with a possible D match to TRBD1 (5 bases). With 6 bases removed from V and 4 bases from J, the gap between germline ends came to 10 bases. Germline V gives CDR1 MDHEN, CDR2 SYDVKM. The CDR3 totals 14 residues.

This clonotype came up many times. The genes are TRBV15 and TRBJ1-2; the D gene is possibly TRBD1 (5 bases). Germline V gives CDR1 LNHNV, CDR2 YYDKDF (reference sequence). The CDR3 loop spans 14 amino acids. V was clipped by 4 bases and J by 8 bases, with 17 bases between them. This CDR3 is CATSIPGASGGYTF. The CDR3 nucleotides read TGTGCCACCAGCATTCCCGGGGCTTCGGGCGGCTACACCTTC.

Many counts were recorded for this clonotype. The chain couples TRBV12-3 or TRBV12-4 to TRBJ1-1; D call uncertain. V was clipped by 3 bases and J by 7 bases, with 15 bases between them. This CDR3 comprises 14 residues. The CDR3 region is CASSFLDVPFEAFF. CDR3 DNA: TGTGCCAGCAGTTTTTTGGACGTTCCATTTGAAGCTTTCTTT.

This clonotype has a count of ten or more. Here the CDR3 reads CASREWVTEAFF. For the CDR3, the DNA is TGTGCCAGCAGGGAGTGGGTAACTGAAGCTTTCTTT. The chain employs TRBV2 and TRBJ1-1; D not resolved. V lost 6 bases and J 5 bases, leaving 10 bases between the germline ends. Germline loops: CDR1 SNHLY, CDR2 FYNNEI. There are 12 residues in the CDR3. The whole variable domain, filled in from reference TRBV2 and TRBJ1-1, reads EPEVTQTPSHQVTQMGQEVILRCVPISNHLYFYWYRQILGQKVEFLVSFYNNEISEKSEIFDDQFSVERPDGSNFTLKIRSTKLEDSAMYFCASREWVTEAFFGQGTRLTVV.

About this clonotype itself: At one end the junction does not follow the germline gene, possibly because of a read error. The gene calls are TRBV11-2 and TRBJ1-2, with unresolved D. CDR1 and CDR2 (germline): SGHAT, FQNNGV. The CDR3 totals 13 residues. The CDR3 loop is CTSSLIGSYGYTF. CDR3 coding DNA: TGTACCAGCAGCTTAATCGGAAGTTATGGCTACACCTTC.

Ten or more counts support this clonotype. CDR3 loop: CASSYGGRETQYF. The CDR3 DNA reads TGTGCCAGCAGCTACGGGGGGCGGGAGACCCAGTACTTC. This chain joins TRBV6-5 and TRBJ2-5; weak D call: TRBD2 (7 bases). The CDR3 is made up of 13 amino acids. The V and J ends lost 6 bases and 5 bases respectively, with 13 bases between them. Germline-derived CDR1 and CDR2 are MNHEY and SVGAGI.

The CDR3 reads CASSYSSRGYYGYTF. The CDR3 nucleotides read TGTGCCAGCAGTTACTCGAGTCGGGGGTACTATGGCTACACCTTC. The chain combines TRBV6-5 with TRBJ1-2, with a possible D match to TRBD1 (5 bases). This CDR3 comprises 15 residues. V dropped 0 bases and J dropped 3 bases, with 11 bases sitting between them. CDR1 and CDR2 (germline): MNHEY, SVGAGI.

This clonotype was seen at least ten times. The chain couples TRBV6-1 to TRBJ1-1, with D unclear. The CDR3 runs 17 residues. The germline CDR1 and CDR2 sequences are MNHNS and SASEGT. V was trimmed by 1 base and J by 1 base, leaving 16 bases between them. Here the CDR3 DNA reads TGTGCCAGCAGTGAAGTAGATGACTCGTGGTGGAACACTGAAGCTTTCTTT. Its translation: CASSEVDDSWWNTEAFF.

The chain is built from TRBV6-2 or TRBV6-3 and TRBJ2-5, with 7 bases fitting TRBD1. The CDR3 runs 16 residues. V trimming: 10 bases; J trimming: 5 bases; junction bases outside the gene matches: 19. Looked up from germline, CDR1 is MNHEY and CDR2 is SVGEGT. CDR3 sequence reads: CATRDLGGAKRETQYF. The CDR3 nucleotides read TGTGCCACTCGGGATCTAGGGGGCGCGAAGAGGGAGACCCAGTACTTC.

The V and J genes are TRBV12-3 or TRBV12-4 and TRBJ1-2; 9 nucleotides match TRBD1. The CDR3 is 14 amino acids. The V segment lost 4 bases and the J segment 4 bases; nucleotides outside the gene matches: 4. For the CDR3, the DNA is TGTGCCAGCAGTTACAGGGGGCGCTTCTATGGCTACACCTTC. Translated, it gives CASSYRGRFYGYTF.

This clonotype has a handful of counts. The V and J genes are TRBV2 and TRBJ2-3; a possible D gene is TRBD2 (7 bases). The CDR3 spans 15 residues. Trimming took off 7 bases at V and 4 bases at J, with 18 bases between the two ends. Germline V gene sequence: CDR1 SNHLY, CDR2 FYNNEI. CDR3 sequence: CASTPRGRGADTQYF. The CDR3 DNA reads TGTGCCAGCACCCCGAGGGGGAGGGGTGCAGATACGCAGTATTTT. Together with reference TRBV2 and TRBJ2-3, the CDR3 gives the full variable domain: EPEVTQTPSHQVTQMGQEVILRCVPISNHLYFYWYRQILGQKVEFLVSFYNNEISEKSEIFDDQFSVERPDGSNFTLKIRSTKLEDSAMYFCASTPRGRGADTQYFGPGTRLTVL.

The rearrangement links TRBV6-1 to TRBJ2-7; a possible D gene is TRBD1 (5 bases). Trimming stripped 4 bases from V and 3 bases from J, with 10 bases between. Per the germline V gene, CDR1 is MNHNS and CDR2 is SASEGT. CDR3 size: 13 residues. CDR3 residues: CASSVDSLYEQYF. For the CDR3, the DNA is TGTGCCAGCAGTGTAGACAGCCTCTACGAGCAGTACTTC.

This clonotype occurred many times. V is TRBV20-1 and J is TRBJ2-7; D gene ambiguous. Germline values: CDR1 DFQATT, CDR2 SNEGSKA (reference sequence). The CDR3 is 13 amino acids. Trimming cost V 4 bases and J 0 bases, with 10 bases left between them. The CDR3 nucleotides read TGCAGTGCTAACGACGGAGTCTCCTACGAGCAGTACTTC. Its translation is CSANDGVSYEQYF.

The CDR3 protein is CASSFLEGPTYEQYF. CDR3 nucleotide sequence: TGTGCCAGCAGTTTCCTGGAGGGGCCTACCTACGAGCAGTACTTC. V usage is TRBV12-3 or TRBV12-4 and J usage is TRBJ2-7; D is perhaps TRBD2 (6 bases). The V and J ends lost 3 bases and 2 bases respectively, with 14 bases between them. The length of the CDR3 is 15 residues.

This clonotype was observed at least ten times. The rearrangement links TRBV10-3 to TRBJ1-1; 10 bases map to TRBD1. Trimming cost V 0 bases and J 1 base; bases outside gene matches: 8. The CDR3 is 18 residues long. The germline CDR1 and CDR2 sequences are ENHRY and SYGVKD. CDR3 loop: CAISESTRTGGTNTEAFF. The CDR3, as DNA: TGTGCCATCAGTGAGTCGACAAGGACAGGGGGGACGAACACTGAAGCTTTCTTT.

Ten or more counts support this clonotype. The rearrangement uses TRBV13 and TRBJ1-1, with 7 positions matching TRBD1. Per germline, CDR1 PRHDT and CDR2 FYEKMQ (reference sequence). This CDR3 has 16 amino acids. J gave up 4 bases and V 5 bases, and 13 bases lay outside the gene matches. CDR3: CASSRSARDSSTEAFF. CDR3 bases: TGTGCCAGCAGCCGCAGCGCCCGGGACAGCAGCACTGAAGCTTTCTTT. Filled out from reference TRBV13 and TRBJ1-1, the complete variable domain reads AAGVIQSPRHLIKEKRETATLKCYPIPRHDTVYWYQQGPGQDPQFLISFYEKMQSDKGSIPDRFSAQQFSDYHSELNMSSLELGDSALYFCASSRSARDSSTEAFFGQGTRLTVV.

This chain connects TRBV30 to TRBJ2-2; tentatively, D is TRBD2 (6 bases). Germline V gives CDR1 GTSNPN, CDR2 SVGIG (reference sequence). The CDR3 consists of 12 residues. In DNA form, the CDR3 reads TGTGCTTCTGGGGACGGGAGCGGGGAGCTGTTTTTT. Amino acid sequence: CASGDGSGELFF.